This T cell receptor (beta chain) was recorded in a study of vaccination and CD4 T cells after COVID-19. Study context: Collection of post-COVID samples occurred a median about 100 days after diagnosis, spanning a range of 35 to 161. Stimulation used overlapping spike peptides from SARS-CoV-2, HCoV-NL63, HCoV-OC43 and HCoV-229E.

The assay that was used to sequence DNA from cultured CD4+ T cells was the Oncomine TCR Beta short-read assay. Cultured CD4+ T cells yielded the extracted genomic DNA. TCRdb used MiXCR to reprocess the PCR reads, holding one entry per CDR3 protein. The sample contains 20,000 to 25,000 distinct CDR3 sequences, roughly 44% of which appear only once. Time point indicated: late sampling 161 to 241 days after vaccination in a few convalescent patients. The treatment denotes: approximately nine-day PBMC culture with coronavirus spike peptide pools or control peptides (ViraFEST assay). Researchers grew the cells for about 9 days and then pulled out CD4+ T cells by negative selection. The CDR3 is 14 amino acids. V dropped 4 bases and J dropped 0; count of bases not matched to a gene: 1. From germline, CDR1 is ENHRY and CDR2 SYGVKD. There are a few counts of this clonotype. The target antigen is unknown.

The input for sequencing was CD4+ T cells from blood, cultured in vitro, taken about 7 months after SARS-CoV-2 vaccination. The sequence came from a human donor who had recovered from COVID-19. This chain connects TRBV10-3 to TRBJ2-3; 7 nucleotides align to TRBD2. The CDR3 is CAISVGLSTDTQYF. CDR3 DNA sequence: TGTGCCATCAGTGTGGGACTAAGCACAGATACGCAGTATTTT.